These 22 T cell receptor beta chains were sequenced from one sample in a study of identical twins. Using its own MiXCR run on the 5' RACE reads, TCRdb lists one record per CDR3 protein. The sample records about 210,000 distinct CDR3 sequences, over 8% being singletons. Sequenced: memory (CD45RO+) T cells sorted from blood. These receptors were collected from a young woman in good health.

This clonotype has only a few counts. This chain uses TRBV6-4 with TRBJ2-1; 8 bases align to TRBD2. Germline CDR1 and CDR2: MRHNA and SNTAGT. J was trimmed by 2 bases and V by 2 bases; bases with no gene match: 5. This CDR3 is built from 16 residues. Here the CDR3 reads CASSDEAGAPYNEQFF. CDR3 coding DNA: TGTGCCAGCAGTGACGAAGCGGGGGCCCCCTACAATGAGCAGTTCTTC.

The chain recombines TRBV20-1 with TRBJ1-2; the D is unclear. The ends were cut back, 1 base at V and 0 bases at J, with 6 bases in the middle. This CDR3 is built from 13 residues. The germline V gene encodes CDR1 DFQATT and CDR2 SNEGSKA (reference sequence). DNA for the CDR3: TGCAGTGCTAGAGCGTATACTAACTATGGCTACACCTTC. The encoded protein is CSARAYTNYGYTF.

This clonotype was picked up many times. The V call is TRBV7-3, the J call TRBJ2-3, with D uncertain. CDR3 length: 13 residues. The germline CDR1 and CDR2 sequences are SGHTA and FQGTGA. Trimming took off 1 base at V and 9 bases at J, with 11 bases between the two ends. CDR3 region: CASSLNPTGTQYF. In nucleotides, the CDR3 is TGTGCCAGCAGCTTAAACCCAACGGGCACGCAGTATTTT.

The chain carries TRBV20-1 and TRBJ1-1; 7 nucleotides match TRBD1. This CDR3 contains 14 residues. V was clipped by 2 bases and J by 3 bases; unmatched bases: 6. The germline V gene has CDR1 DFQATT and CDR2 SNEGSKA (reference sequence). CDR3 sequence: CSARPTGLHTEAFF. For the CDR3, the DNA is TGCAGTGCTAGACCGACAGGGTTACACACTGAAGCTTTCTTT.

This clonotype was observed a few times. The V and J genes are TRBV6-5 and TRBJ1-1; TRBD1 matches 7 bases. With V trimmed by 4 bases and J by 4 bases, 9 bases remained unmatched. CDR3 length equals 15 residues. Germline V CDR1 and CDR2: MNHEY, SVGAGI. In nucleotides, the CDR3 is TGTGCCAGCAGTTTACTATCGACAGGGAGCACTGAAGCTTTCTTT. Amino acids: CASSLLSTGSTEAFF.

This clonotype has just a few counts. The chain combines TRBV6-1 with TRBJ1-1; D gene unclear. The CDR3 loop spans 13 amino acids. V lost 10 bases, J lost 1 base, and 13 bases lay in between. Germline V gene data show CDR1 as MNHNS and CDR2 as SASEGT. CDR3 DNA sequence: TGTGCCACCCACCCTGGGCGGAACACTGAAGCTTTCTTT. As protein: CATHPGRNTEAFF.

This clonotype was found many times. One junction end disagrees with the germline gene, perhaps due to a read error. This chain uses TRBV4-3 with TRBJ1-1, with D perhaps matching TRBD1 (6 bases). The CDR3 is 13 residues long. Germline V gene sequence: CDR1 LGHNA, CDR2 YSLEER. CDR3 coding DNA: TGTGCCAGCAGCCAGGACAGGAACACTGAAGCTTTCTTT. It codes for CASSQDRNTEAFF.

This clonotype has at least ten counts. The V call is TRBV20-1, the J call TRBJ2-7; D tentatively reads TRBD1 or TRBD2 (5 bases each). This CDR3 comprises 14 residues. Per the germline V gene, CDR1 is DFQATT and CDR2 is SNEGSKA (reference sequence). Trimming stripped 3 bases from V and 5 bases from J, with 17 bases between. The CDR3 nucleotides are TGCAGTGCTAGTCGTGGGGGATGGGCGGACGAGCAGTACTTC. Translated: CSASRGGWADEQYF.

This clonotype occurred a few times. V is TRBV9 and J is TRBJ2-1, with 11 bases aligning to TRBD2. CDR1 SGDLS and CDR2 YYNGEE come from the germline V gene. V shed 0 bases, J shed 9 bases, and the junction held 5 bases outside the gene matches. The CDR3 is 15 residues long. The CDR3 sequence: CASSVVAGGPGEQFF. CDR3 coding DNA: TGTGCCAGCAGCGTAGTAGCGGGAGGGCCGGGTGAGCAGTTCTTC.

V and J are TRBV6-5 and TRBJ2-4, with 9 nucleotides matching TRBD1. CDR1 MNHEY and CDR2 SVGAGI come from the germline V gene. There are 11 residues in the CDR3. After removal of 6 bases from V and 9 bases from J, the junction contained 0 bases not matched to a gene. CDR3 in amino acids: CASRDRGIQYF. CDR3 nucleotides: TGTGCCAGCAGGGACAGGGGCATTCAGTACTTC.

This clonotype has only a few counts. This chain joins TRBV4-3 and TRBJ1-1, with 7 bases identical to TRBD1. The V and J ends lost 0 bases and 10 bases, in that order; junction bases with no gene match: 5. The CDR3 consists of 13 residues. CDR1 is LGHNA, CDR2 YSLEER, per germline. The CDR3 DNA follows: TGCGCCAGCAGCCAAGAGTATCCAGGGGGAGCTTTCTTT. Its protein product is CASSQEYPGGAFF.

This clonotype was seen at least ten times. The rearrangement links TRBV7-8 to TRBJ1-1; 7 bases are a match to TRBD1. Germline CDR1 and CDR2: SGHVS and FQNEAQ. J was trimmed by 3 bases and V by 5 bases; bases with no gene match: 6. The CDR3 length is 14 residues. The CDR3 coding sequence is TGTGCCAGCAGCCCACAAACAGGGGACACTGAAGCTTTCTTT. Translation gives CASSPQTGDTEAFF. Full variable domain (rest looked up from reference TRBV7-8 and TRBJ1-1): GAGVSQSPRYKVAKRGQDVALRCDPISGHVSLFWYQQALGQGPEFLTYFQNEAQLDKSGLPSDRFFAERPEGSVSTLKIQRTQQEDSAVYLCASSPQTGDTEAFFGQGTRLTVV.

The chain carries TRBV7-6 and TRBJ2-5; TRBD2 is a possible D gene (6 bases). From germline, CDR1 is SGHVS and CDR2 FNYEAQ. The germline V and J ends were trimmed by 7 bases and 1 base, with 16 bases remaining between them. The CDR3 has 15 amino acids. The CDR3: CASTDRGDLQETQYF. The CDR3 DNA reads TGTGCCAGCACCGACCGCGGGGACCTCCAAGAGACCCAGTACTTC.

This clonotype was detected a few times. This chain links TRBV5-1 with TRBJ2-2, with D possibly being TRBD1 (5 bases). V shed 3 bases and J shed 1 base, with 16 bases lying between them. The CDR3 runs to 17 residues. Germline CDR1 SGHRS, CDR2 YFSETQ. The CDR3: CASSWHLTDKNTGELFF. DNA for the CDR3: TGCGCCAGCAGCTGGCACTTGACAGATAAGAACACCGGGGAGCTGTTTTTT. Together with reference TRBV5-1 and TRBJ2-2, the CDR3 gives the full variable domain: KAGVTQTPRYLIKTRGQQVTLSCSPISGHRSVSWYQQTPGQGLQFLFEYFSETQRNKGNFPGRFSGRQFSNSRSEMNVSTLELGDSALYLCASSWHLTDKNTGELFFGEGSRLTVL.

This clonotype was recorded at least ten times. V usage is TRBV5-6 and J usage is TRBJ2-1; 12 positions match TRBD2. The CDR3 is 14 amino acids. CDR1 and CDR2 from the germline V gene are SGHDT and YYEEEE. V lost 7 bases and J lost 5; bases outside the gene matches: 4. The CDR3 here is CASHRTSGNNEQFF. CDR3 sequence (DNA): TGTGCCAGCCATCGGACTAGCGGGAACAATGAGCAGTTCTTC.

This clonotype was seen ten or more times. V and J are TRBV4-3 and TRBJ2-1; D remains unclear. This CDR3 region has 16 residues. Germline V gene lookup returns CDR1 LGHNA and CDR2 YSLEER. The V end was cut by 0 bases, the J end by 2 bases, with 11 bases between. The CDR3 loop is CASSQDQTGTYNEQFF. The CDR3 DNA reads TGCGCCAGCAGCCAAGATCAGACTGGCACCTACAATGAGCAGTTCTTC.

The CDR3 DNA reads as TGTGCCAGCAGTCAAAGACTAGCGGGAGACACCGGGGAGCTGTTTTTT. Its translation is CASSQRLAGDTGELFF. This chain joins TRBV27 and TRBJ2-2; 12 nucleotides match TRBD2. The CDR3 is 16 residues long. The junction had 4 bases not matched to a gene; V was cut back by 5 bases and J by 3 bases. Germline CDR1 reads MNHEY; CDR2 reads SMNVEV (reference sequence).

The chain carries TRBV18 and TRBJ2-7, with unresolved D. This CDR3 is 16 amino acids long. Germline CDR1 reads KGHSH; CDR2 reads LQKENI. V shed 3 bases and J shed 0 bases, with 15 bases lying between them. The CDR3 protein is CASSPTFVDGSYEQYF. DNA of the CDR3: TGTGCCAGCTCACCTACCTTCGTTGACGGCTCCTACGAGCAGTACTTC.

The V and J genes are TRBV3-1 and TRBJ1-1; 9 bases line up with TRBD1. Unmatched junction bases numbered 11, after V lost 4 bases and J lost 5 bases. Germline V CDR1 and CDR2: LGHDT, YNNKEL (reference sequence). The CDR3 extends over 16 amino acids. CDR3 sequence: CASSPGTGWSRTEAFF. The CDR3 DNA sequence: TGTGCCAGCAGCCCCGGGACAGGGTGGTCTCGGACTGAAGCTTTCTTT.

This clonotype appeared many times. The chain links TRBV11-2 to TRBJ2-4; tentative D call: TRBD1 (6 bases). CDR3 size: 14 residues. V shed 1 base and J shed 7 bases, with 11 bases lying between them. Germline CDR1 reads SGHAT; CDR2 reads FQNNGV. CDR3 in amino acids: CASSLVGGVNIQYF. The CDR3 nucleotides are TGTGCCAGCAGCTTAGTAGGGGGTGTGAACATTCAGTACTTC.

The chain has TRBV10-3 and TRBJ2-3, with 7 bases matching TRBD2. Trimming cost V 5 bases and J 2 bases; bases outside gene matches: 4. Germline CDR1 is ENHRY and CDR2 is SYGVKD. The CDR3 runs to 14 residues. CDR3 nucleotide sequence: TGTGCCATCAGTTGGGGGAGGGACACAGATACGCAGTATTTT. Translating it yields CAISWGRDTDTQYF.

Here the CDR3 DNA reads TGTGCCAGCAGTTGTCCGGGACAGGGCCCCGGGGAGCTGTTTTTT. This codes for CASSCPGQGPGELFF. The V call is TRBV6-7, the J call TRBJ2-2; TRBD1 matches 9 bases. TRBV6-7 is filed as an ORF, its function uncertain. The CDR3 runs to 15 residues. The J segment lost 6 bases and the V segment lost 4 bases, leaving 6 bases of the junction unmatched.